The clone carrying this TCR beta chain appeared many times. What it binds is not known. Germline CDR1 SGHRS, CDR2 YFSETQ. The junction had 5 bases not matched to a gene; V was cut back by 4 bases and J by 1 base. The CDR3 contains 14 residues. This sample is part of a study of T cells after yellow fever vaccination. Template switching with 5'RACE generated the TCR cDNA and added a universal primer site and UMIs. TCRdb reprocessed the 5' RACE reads via MiXCR and lists one record per CDR3 protein. The sample contains more than 200,000 distinct CDR3 sequences, approximately 3.6% of which appear only once. Study-wide results and caveats: The booster response re-showed most primary clones: over 95% CD4, approximately 85% CD8.

The chain links TRBV5-1 to TRBJ2-7, with 7 bases aligning to TRBD1. The TCR originated in a man younger than 35 who received the YFV17D yellow fever vaccine. Sequencing used PBMCs, obtained 15 days after the yellow fever booster vaccination. CDR3 nucleotide sequence: TGCGCCAGCAGCCCTGGGGACAGATCCTACGAGCAGTACTTC. It translates to CASSPGDRSYEQYF.